This TCR beta chain was captured in a study of blood T cell repertoires in COVID-19. Study details: COVID-19 samples from acute and convalescent phases originated in the United States, Italy and Spain. PBMCs, B-cell-depleted T cells, or T cells provided the cDNA or gDNA that made up the material.

Under the authors' procedure: Researchers report that nucleated cell counts were estimated from reference gene primer amplification. Data came from immunoSEQ multiplex PCR; TCRdb stores just in-frame clones and leaves some out. That table gives V, J and clone size, and the DNA gave D and trimming. The sample has roughly 140,000 clones, about nine tenths seen once. This receptor was taken from a woman aged 70-85 years with acute or convalescent COVID-19. The sample was peripheral blood.

The CDR3 loop is CATSREALAQETQYF. DNA for the CDR3: TGTGCCACCAGCAGAGAAGCGCTAGCGCAAGAGACCCAGTACTTC. The chain employs TRBV15 and TRBJ2-5; a possible D gene is TRBD2 (6 bases). With 0 bases removed from V and 2 bases from J, the gap between germline ends came to 10 bases. CDR1 and CDR2 (germline): LNHNV, YYDKDF (reference sequence). The CDR3 sequence is 15 residues long.